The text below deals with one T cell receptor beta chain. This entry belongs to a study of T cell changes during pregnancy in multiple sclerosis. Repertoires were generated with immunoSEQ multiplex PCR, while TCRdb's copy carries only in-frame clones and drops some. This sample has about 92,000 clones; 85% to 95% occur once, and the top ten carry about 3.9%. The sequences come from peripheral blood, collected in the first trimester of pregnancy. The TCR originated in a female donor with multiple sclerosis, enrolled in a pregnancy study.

This CDR3 is CASSSAGLLLYEQYF. CDR3 bases: TGTGCCAGCAGTTCCGCAGGGTTATTACTCTACGAGCAGTACTTC. The chain carries TRBV28 and TRBJ2-7; a weak D match, TRBD1 (5 bases). Trimming removed 4 bases from V and 3 bases from J, with 16 bases in between. There are 15 residues in the CDR3. Germline CDR1 and CDR2: MDHEN and SYDVKM.